The rows below give T cell receptor beta chains drawn from one sample of a study of blood T cell repertoires in COVID-19. The data were produced by immunoSEQ multiplex PCR, yet TCRdb's version contains in-frame clones alone and is incomplete. The data contain approximately 53,000 clones, roughly 89% of them seen just once; the ten biggest clones take up about 27%. Material for sequencing was peripheral blood. The receptor set was obtained from a human donor in a cohort sampled during active COVID-19. Each CDR3 is given with its conserved first and last residue. A D gene is named only where the DNA matches it firmly. The size field is filled for only some rows; it gives once, few, many or a size class.

>few|TRBV28|TRBJ2-1|NA
TGTGCCTGGAGTGGGCGGGTCAATGAGCAGTTCTTC
CAWSGRVNEQFF
>NA|TRBV4-3|TRBJ2-1|TRBD2
TGCGCCAGCAGCCAAGATAGGGAGGGGTATGAGCAGTTCTTC
CASSQDREGYEQFF
>NA|TRBV7-2|TRBJ2-1|TRBD2
TGTGCCAGCAGCTCCTCTAGCGGGAGAGACAATGAGCAGTTCTTC
CASSSSSGRDNEQFF
>once|TRBV5-1|TRBJ2-3|NA
TGCGCCAGCAGCTTGGCAGGGGACCATACGCAGTATTTT
CASSLAGDHTQYF
>once|TRBV18|TRBJ1-3|NA
TGTGCCAGCTCACCCCAGGACTCTGGAAACACCATATATTTT
CASSPQDSGNTIYF
>NA|TRBV11-2|TRBJ2-5|TRBD1
TGTGCCAGCAGCCCCGACAGGGGGCGCGGGGAGACCCAGTACTTC
CASSPDRGRGETQYF
>NA|TRBV19|TRBJ2-2|NA
TGTGCCAGTAGTATGTCCGTTGGCTACACCGGGGAGCTGTTTTTT
CASSMSVGYTGELFF
>NA|TRBV18|TRBJ2-1|NA
TGTGCCAGCTCACCTGCGCGCTACAATGAGCAGTTCTTC
CASSPARYNEQFF
>NA|TRBV6-5|TRBJ2-3|TRBD1
TGTGCCAGCAGGATAAGGGGACAGATCACAGATACGCAGTATTTT
CASRIRGQITDTQYF
>few|TRBV9|TRBJ1-1|TRBD1
TGTGCCAGCAGCGTCCAGGGGGCTGGGGAAGCTTTCTTT
CASSVQGAGEAFF
>NA|TRBV7-9|TRBJ1-2|NA
TGTGCCAGCAGCCTCTCTAGAGACTTTTCATCCGCTAACTATGGCTACACCTTC
CASSLSRDFSSANYGYTF
>NA|TRBV11-3|TRBJ2-2|NA
TGTGCCAGCAGCCAGGCGGGGTCTTGGCTGTTTTTT
CASSQAGSWLFF
>NA|TRBV3-1/TRBV3-2|TRBJ2-1|NA
TGTGCCAGCAGCTCCGGACAGACCATAAACAATGAGCAGTTCTTC
CASSSGQTINNEQFF
>NA|TRBV4-3|TRBJ2-1|TRBD2
TGCGCCAGCAGCCAAGTGGTCTCTTTGGGCGGGAGGATGGTTGAGCAGTTCTTC
CASSQVVSLGGRMVEQFF
>NA|TRBV7-2|TRBJ2-3|NA
TGTGCCAGCAGCCCGCACCGGGGAGACAATACGCAGTATTTT
CASSPHRGDNTQYF
>NA|TRBV5-6|TRBJ1-3|TRBD1
TGTGCCAGCAGCTTTACGGGACAGAGAACTGGAAACACCATATATTTT
CASSFTGQRTGNTIYF
>NA|TRBV3-1/TRBV3-2|TRBJ2-3|NA
TGTGCCAGCAGCCACAAAGGGGGTGCAGATACGCAGTATTTT
CASSHKGGADTQYF
>NA|TRBV6-2/TRBV6-3|TRBJ2-1|TRBD2
TGTGCCAGCAGCAGTGCGACTAGCGGGAGACAGACCGAGCAGTTCTTC
CASSSATSGRQTEQFF
>NA|TRBV4-3|TRBJ2-1|TRBD2
TGCGCCAGCAGCCAAAAGGCGGGAGAGTCTGGGAATGAGCAGTTCTTC
CASSQKAGESGNEQFF
>few|TRBV11-2|TRBJ1-1|NA
TGTGCCAGCAGCTCGACAGCGGGGAACACTGAAGCTTTCTTT
CASSSTAGNTEAFF
>NA|TRBV11-2|TRBJ2-7|TRBD2
TGTGCCAGCAGCTTAGCCGCTAGCGGGGGGGCTTACGAGCAGTACTTC
CASSLAASGGAYEQYF
>NA|TRBV5-1|TRBJ2-1|NA
TGCGCCAGCAGCGGTGGGAGTAGCTCCTACAATGAGCAGTTCTTC
CASSGGSSSYNEQFF
>NA|TRBV19|TRBJ1-2|NA
TGTGCCAGTAGTATAGATACGCGGGAGGCCCTTGGCTACACCTTC
CASSIDTREALGYTF
>once|TRBV28|TRBJ1-3|NA
TGTGCCAGCAGTTTACACAGCTCTGGAAACACCATATATTTT
CASSLHSSGNTIYF